This T cell receptor beta chain stems from a study of blood T cell repertoires in COVID-19. This CDR3 has 15 residues. The V end was cut by 1 base, the J end by 6 bases, with 16 bases between. Germline CDR1 SGHRS, CDR2 YFSETQ. Only in-frame clones appear in the TCRdb table, and some are missing; sequencing was by immunoSEQ multiplex PCR. The table has some 210,000 clones, more than 70% seen once. The chain employs TRBV5-1 and TRBJ1-2, with a weak D call TRBD1 (6 bases). The sequence came from a woman between 40 and 50 years old who had recovered from COVID-19. The sequenced sample consisted of peripheral blood. DNA of the CDR3: TGCGCCAGCAGCTTGTGGGGAGGGACATCGGATGGCTACACCTTC. Translation: CASSLWGGTSDGYTF.